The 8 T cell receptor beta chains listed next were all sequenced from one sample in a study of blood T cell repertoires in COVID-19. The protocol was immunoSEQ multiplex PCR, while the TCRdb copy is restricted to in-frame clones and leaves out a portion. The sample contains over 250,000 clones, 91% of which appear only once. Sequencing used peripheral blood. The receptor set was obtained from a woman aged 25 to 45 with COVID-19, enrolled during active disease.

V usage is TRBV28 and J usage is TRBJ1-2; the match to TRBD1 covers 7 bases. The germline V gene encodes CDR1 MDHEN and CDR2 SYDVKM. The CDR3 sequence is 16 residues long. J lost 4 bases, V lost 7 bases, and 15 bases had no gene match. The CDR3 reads CASTGVRPRTGYGYTF. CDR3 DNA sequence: TGTGCCAGCACTGGTGTCCGGCCTCGGACAGGCTATGGCTACACCTTC.

The DNA of the CDR3 is TGTGCCAGCAGCTTAGCTTCGGCGGCCAATGAGCAGTTCTTC. The encoded protein is CASSLASAANEQFF. V usage is TRBV7-9 and J usage is TRBJ2-1, with no clear D. The germline V gene encodes CDR1 SEHNR and CDR2 FQNEAQ (reference sequence). The CDR3 covers 14 residues. V lost 0 bases and J lost 6, with 9 bases in between.

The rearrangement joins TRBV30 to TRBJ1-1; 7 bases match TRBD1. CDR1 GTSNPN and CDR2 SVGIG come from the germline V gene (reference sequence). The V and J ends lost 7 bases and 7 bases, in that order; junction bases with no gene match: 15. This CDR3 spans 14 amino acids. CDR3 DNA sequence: TGTGCCTTGAGGGGGCGCGGATCTCAGGGTGAAGCTTTCTTT. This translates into CALRGRGSQGEAFF. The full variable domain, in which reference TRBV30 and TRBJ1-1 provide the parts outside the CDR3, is SQTIHQWPATLVQPVGSPLSLECTVEGTSNPNLYWYRQAAGRGLQLLFYSVGIGQISSEVPQNLSASRPQDRQFILSSKKLLLSDSGFYLCALRGRGSQGEAFFGQGTRLTVV.

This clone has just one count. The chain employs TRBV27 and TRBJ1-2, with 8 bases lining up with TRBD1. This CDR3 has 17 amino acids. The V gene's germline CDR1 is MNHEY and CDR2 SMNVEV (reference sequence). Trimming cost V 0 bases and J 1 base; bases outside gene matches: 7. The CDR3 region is CASSLSGTGSLNYGYTF. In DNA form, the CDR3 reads TGTGCCAGCAGTTTATCCGGGACAGGCTCCCTTAACTATGGCTACACCTTC.

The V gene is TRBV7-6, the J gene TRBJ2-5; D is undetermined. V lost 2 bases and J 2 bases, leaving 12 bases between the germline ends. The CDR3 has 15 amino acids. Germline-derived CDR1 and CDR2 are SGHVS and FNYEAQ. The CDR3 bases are TGTGCCAGCAGCTTACTATGGAGCAAGCAAGAGACCCAGTACTTC. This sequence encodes CASSLLWSKQETQYF.

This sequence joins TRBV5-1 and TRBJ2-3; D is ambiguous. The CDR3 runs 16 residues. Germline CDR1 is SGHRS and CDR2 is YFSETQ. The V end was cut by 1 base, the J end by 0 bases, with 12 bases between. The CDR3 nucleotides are TGCGCCAGCAGCTTGAACTCGATCGGGAGCACAGATACGCAGTATTTT. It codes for CASSLNSIGSTDTQYF.

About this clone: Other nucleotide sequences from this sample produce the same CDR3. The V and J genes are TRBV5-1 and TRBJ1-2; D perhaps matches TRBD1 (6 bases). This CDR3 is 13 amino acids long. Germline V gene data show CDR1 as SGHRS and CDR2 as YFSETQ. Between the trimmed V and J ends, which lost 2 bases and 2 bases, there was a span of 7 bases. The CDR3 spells CASSFQGNYGYTF. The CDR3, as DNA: TGCGCCAGCAGCTTTCAGGGGAACTATGGCTACACCTTC.

CDR3 region: CASSLAGYGYTF. In DNA form, the CDR3 reads TGTGCCAGCAGCTTGGCGGGCTATGGCTACACCTTC. The chain links TRBV5-6 to TRBJ1-2; no clear D. The CDR3 loop spans 12 amino acids. The germline gives CDR1 SGHDT, CDR2 YYEEEE. The V and J ends lost 0 bases and 4 bases respectively, with 4 bases between them. Supplemented by reference TRBV5-6 and TRBJ1-2, the full variable domain reads DAGVTQSPTHLIKTRGQQVTLRCSPKSGHDTVSWYQQALGQGPQFIFQYYEEEERQRGNFPDRFSGHQFPNYSSELNVNALLLGDSALYLCASSLAGYGYTFGSGTRLTVV.